This T cell receptor (beta chain) is from a study of blood T cell repertoires in COVID-19. The CDR3 sequence is 14 residues long. With 6 bases clipped from V and 4 bases from J, the junction kept 6 bases outside the gene matches. The germline V gene has CDR1 MDHEN and CDR2 SYDVKM. Methods used by the authors: Quantification of nucleated cells was approximated via reference gene primer amplification. The assay was immunoSEQ multiplex PCR, and TCRdb's table has in-frame clones only and misses some. V and J calls and clone size come straight from that table; D and trimming were deduced from the DNA. Among 55,000 or so clones listed, almost 85% were seen once.

The source of this sequence is a human donor in a cohort sampled during active COVID-19. Sequenced material: peripheral blood. The rearrangement uses TRBV28 and TRBJ1-2, with 9 bases matching TRBD1. In DNA form, the CDR3 reads TGTGCCAGCAGCCTCGGGGGACAGGGCTATGGCTACACCTTC. Encoded protein: CASSLGGQGYGYTF.